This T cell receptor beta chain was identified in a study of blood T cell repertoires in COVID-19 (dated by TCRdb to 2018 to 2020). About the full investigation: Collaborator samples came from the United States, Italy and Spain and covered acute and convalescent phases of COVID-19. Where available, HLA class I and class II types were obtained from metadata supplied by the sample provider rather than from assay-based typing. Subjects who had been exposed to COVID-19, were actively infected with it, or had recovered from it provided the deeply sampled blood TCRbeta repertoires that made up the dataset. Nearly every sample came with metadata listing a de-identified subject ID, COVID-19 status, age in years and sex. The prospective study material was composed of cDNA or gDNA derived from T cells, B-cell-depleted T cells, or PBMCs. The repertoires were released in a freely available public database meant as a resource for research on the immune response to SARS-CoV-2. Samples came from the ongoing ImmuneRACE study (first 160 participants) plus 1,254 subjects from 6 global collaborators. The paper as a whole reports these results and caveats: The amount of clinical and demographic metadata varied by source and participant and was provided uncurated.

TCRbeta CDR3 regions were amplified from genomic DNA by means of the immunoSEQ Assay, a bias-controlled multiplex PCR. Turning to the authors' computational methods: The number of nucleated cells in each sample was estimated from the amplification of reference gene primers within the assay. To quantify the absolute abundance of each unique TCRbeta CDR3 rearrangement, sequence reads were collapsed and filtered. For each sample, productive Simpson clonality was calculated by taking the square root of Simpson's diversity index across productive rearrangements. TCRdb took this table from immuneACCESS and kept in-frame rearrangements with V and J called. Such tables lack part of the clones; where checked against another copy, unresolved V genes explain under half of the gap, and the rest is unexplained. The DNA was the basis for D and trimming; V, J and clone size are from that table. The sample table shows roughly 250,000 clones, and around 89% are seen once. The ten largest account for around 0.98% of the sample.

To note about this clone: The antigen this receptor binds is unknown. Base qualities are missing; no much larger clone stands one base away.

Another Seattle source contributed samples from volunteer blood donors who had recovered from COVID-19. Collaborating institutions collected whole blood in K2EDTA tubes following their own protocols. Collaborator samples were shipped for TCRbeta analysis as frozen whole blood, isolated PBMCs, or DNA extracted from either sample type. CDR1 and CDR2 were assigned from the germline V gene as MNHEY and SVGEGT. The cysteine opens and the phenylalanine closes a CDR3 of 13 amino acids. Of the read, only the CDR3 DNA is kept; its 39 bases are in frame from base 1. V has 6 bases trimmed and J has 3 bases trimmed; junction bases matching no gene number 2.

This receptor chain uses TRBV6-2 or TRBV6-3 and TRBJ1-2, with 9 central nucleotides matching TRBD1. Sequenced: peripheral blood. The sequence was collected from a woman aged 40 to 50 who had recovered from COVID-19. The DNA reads TGTGCCAGCAGCGACAGGGGGGACTATGGCTACACCTTC. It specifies CASSDRGDYGYTF.